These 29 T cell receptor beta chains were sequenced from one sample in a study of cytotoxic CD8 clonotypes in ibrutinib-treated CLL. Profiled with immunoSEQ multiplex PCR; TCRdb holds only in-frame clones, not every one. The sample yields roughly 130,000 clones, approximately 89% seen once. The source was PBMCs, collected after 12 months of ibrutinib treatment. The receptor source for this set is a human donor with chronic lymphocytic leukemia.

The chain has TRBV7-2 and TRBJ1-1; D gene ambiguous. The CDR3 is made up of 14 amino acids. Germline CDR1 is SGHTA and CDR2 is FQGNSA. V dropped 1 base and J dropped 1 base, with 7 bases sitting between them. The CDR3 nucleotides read TGTGCCAGCAGCTTAGATTTCTCGAACACTGAAGCTTTCTTT. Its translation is CASSLDFSNTEAFF. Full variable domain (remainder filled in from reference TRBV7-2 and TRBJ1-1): GAGVSQSPSNKVTEKGKDVELRCDPISGHTALYWYRQSLGQGLEFLIYFQGNSAPDKSGLPSDRFSAERTGGSVSTLTIQRTQQEDSAVYLCASSLDFSNTEAFFGQGTRLTVV.

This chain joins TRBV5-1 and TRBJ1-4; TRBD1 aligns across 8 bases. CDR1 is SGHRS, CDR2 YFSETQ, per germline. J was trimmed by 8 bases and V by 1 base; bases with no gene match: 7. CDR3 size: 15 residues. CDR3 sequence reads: CASSLSQGVGEKLFF. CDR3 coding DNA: TGCGCCAGCAGCTTGTCACAGGGGGTAGGAGAAAAACTGTTTTTT.

CDR3 protein: CASGDRSQVEKLFF. CDR3 sequence (DNA): TGTGCCAGTGGGGACCGATCTCAGGTTGAAAAACTGTTTTTT. The rearrangement joins TRBV28 to TRBJ1-4, with D possibly matching TRBD1 (5 bases). CDR3 length: 14 residues. Germline loops: CDR1 MDHEN, CDR2 SYDVKM. V was trimmed by 9 bases and J by 7 bases, leaving 18 bases between them. The full variable domain, its missing parts supplied by reference TRBV28 and TRBJ1-4, is DVKVTQSSRYLVKRTGEKVFLECVQDMDHENMFWYRQDPGLGLRLIYFSYDVKMKEKGDIPEGYSVSREKKERFSLILESASTNQTSMYLCASGDRSQVEKLFFGSGTQLSVL.

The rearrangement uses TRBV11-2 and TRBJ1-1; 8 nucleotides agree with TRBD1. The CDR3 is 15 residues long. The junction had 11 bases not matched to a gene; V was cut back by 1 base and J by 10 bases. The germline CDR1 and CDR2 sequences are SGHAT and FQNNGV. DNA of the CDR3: TGTGCCAGCAGCTTAGGAACGCGGGACAGGACCCGAGCTTTCTTT. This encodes CASSLGTRDRTRAFF.

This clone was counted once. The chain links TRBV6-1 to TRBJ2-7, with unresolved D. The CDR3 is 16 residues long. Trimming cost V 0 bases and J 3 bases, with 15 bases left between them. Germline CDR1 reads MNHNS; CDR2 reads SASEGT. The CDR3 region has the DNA TGTGCCAGCAGTGAAGCTCGTCCTCCGAAGGTCTACGAGCAGTACTTC. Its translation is CASSEARPPKVYEQYF.

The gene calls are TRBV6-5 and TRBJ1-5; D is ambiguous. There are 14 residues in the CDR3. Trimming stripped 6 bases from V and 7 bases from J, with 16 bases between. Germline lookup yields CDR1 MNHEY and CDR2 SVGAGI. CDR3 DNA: TGTGCCAGCAGCAGACGTGGGGTGGGACAGCCCCAGCATTTT. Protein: CASSRRGVGQPQHF.

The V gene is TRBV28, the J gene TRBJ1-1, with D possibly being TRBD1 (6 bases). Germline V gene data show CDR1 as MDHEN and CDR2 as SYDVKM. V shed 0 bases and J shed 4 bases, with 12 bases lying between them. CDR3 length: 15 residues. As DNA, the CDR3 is TGTGCCAGCAGTTTATGGAACAGGGAGGTCACTGAAGCTTTCTTT. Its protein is CASSLWNREVTEAFF.

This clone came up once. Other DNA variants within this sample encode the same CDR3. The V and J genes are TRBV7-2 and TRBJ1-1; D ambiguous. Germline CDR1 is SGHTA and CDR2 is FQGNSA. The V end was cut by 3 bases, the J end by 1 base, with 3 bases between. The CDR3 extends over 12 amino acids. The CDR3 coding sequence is TGTGCCAGCAGCTTCCAGAACACTGAAGCTTTCTTT. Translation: CASSFQNTEAFF. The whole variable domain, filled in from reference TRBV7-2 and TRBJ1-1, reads GAGVSQSPSNKVTEKGKDVELRCDPISGHTALYWYRQSLGQGLEFLIYFQGNSAPDKSGLPSDRFSAERTGGSVSTLTIQRTQQEDSAVYLCASSFQNTEAFFGQGTRLTVV.

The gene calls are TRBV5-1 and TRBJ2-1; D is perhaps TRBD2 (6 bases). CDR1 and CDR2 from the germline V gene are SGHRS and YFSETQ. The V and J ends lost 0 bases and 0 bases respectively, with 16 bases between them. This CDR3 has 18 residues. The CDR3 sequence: CASSLVPLAESSYNEQFF. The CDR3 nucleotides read TGCGCCAGCAGCTTGGTCCCTTTAGCGGAAAGCTCCTACAATGAGCAGTTCTTC.

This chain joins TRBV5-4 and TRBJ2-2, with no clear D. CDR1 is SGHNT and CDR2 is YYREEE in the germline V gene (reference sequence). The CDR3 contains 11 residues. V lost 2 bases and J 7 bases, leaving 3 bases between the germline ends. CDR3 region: CASSFGGELFF. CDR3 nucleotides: TGTGCCAGCAGCTTTGGCGGGGAGCTGTTTTTT.

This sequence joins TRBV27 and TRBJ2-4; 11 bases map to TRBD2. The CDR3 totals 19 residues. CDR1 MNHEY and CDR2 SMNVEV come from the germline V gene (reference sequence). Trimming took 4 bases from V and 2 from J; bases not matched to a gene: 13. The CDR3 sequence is CASSSLGLAGGWTKNIQYF. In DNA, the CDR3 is TGTGCCAGCAGTTCTTTAGGTCTAGCGGGAGGATGGACCAAAAACATTCAGTACTTC.

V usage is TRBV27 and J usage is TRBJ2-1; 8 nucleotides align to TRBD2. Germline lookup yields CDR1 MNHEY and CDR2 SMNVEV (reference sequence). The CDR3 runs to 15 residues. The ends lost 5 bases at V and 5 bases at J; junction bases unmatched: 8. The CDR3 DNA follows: TGTGCCAGCAGTCGGCGGACTAGCAGTAACAATGAGCAGTTCTTC. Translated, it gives CASSRRTSSNNEQFF.

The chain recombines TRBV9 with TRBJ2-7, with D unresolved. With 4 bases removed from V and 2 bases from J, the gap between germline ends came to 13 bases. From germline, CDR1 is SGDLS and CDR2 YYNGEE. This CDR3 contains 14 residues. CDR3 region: CASSPLFWAYEQYF. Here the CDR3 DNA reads TGTGCCAGCAGCCCTCTCTTTTGGGCCTACGAGCAGTACTTC.

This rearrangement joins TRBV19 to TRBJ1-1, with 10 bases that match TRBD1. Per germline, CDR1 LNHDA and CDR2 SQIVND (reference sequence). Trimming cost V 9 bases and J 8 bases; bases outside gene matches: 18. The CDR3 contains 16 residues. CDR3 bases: TGTGCCAGCAACGACCGTCGAGGGGACAGGGGTTTCGAAGCTTTCTTT. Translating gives CASNDRRGDRGFEAFF.

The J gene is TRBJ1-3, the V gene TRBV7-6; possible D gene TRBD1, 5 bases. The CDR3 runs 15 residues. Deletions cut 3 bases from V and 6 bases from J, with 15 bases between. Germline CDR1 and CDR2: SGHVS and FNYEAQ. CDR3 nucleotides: TGTGCCAGCAGCTTGGCAGGGTATCGAGAAAACACCATATATTTT. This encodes CASSLAGYRENTIYF.

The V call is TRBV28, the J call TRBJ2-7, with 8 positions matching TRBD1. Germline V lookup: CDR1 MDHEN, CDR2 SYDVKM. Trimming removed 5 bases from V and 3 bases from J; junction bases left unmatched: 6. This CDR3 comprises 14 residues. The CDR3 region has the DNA TGTGCCAGCAGTATTCAGGGGGCAATCTACGAGCAGTACTTC. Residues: CASSIQGAIYEQYF.

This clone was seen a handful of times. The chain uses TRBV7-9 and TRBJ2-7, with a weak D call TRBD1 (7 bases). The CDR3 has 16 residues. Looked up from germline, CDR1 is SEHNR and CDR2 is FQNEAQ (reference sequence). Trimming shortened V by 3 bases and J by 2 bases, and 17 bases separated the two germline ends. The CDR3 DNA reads TGTGCCAGCAGCTTCCGCGGGACAGAGACAACCTACGAGCAGTACTTC. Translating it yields CASSFRGTETTYEQYF.

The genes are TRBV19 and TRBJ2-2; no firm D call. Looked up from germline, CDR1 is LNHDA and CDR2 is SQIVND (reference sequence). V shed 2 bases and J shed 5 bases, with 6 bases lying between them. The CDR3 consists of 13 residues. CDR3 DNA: TGTGCCAGTAGTATAAGTGTAACCGGGGAGCTGTTTTTT. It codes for CASSISVTGELFF.

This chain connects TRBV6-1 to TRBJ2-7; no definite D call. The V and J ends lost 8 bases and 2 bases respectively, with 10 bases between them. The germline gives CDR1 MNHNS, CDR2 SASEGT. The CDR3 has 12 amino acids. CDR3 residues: CASRWVAYEQYF. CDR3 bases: TGTGCCAGCCGATGGGTTGCCTACGAGCAGTACTTC.

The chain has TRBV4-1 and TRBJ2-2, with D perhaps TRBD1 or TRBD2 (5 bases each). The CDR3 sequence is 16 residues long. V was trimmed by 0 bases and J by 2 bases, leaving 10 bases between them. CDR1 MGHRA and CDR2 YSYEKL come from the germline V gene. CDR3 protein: CASSQEGDGNTGELFF. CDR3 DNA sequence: TGCGCCAGCAGCCAAGAAGGGGACGGAAACACCGGGGAGCTGTTTTTT.

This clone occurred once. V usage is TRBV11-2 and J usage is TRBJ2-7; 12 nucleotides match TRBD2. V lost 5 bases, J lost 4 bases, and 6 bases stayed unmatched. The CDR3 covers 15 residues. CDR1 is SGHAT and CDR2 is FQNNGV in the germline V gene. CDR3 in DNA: TGTGCCAGCAGCCCCAGACTAGCGGGAGCTTACGAGCAGTACTTC. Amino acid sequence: CASSPRLAGAYEQYF.

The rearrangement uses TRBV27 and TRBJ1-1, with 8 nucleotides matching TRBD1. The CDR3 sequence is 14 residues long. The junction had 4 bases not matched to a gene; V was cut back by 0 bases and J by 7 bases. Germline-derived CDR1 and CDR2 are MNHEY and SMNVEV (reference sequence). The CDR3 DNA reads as TGTGCCAGCAGTTTATCGGGGACAGGACATGAAGCTTTCTTT. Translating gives CASSLSGTGHEAFF.

CDR3 coding DNA: TGTGCCAGCAGCGTCGCTCTCCCCTACGAGCAGTACTTC. It encodes CASSVALPYEQYF. V and J are TRBV6-1 and TRBJ2-7; D ambiguous. The CDR3 length is 13 residues. Looked up from germline, CDR1 is MNHNS and CDR2 is SASEGT. V was cut by 6 bases and J by 2 bases, with 11 bases left in between.

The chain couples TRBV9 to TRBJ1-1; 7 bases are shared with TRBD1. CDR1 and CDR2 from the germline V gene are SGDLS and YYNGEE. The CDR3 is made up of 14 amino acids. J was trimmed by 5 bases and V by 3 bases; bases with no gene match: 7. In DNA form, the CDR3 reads TGTGCCAGCAGCGAACCTAACAGGGGAACTGAAGCTTTCTTT. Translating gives CASSEPNRGTEAFF.

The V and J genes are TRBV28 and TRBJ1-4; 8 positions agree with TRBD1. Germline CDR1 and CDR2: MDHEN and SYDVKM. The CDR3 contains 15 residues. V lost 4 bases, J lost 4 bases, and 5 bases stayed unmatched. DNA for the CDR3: TGTGCCAGCAGTTCCGGGACAGGAATTAATGAAAAACTGTTTTTT. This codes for CASSSGTGINEKLFF.

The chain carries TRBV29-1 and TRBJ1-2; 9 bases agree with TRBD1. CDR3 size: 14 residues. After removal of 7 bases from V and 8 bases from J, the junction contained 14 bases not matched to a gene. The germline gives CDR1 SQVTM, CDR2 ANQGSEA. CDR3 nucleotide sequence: TGCAGCGCTGCAGGGGATACAGGGGGCGGAGGCTACACCTTC. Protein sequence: CSAAGDTGGGGYTF.

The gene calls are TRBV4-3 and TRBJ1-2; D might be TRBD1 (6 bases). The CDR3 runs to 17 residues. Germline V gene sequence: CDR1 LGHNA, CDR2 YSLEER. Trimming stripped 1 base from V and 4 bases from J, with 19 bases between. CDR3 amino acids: CASSQGAPGQTIYGYTF. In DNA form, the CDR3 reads TGCGCCAGCAGCCAAGGGGCTCCCGGACAGACTATCTATGGCTACACCTTC.

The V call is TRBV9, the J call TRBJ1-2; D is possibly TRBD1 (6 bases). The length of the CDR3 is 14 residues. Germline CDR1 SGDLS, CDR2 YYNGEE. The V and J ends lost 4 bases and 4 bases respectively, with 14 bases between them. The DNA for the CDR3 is TGTGCCAGCAGCACGACAGGAGCCCTCTATGGCTACACCTTC. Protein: CASSTTGALYGYTF.

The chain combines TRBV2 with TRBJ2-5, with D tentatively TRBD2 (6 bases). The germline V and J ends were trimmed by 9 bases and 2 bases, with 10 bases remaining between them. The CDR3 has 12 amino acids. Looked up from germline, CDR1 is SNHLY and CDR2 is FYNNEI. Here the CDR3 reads CARGGTQETQYF. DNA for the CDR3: TGTGCCAGAGGCGGGACTCAAGAGACCCAGTACTTC.